A selection of T cell receptor beta chains follows, all from one sample in a study of CD8+CD57+ T cells in acquired aplastic anemia. TCRdb ran MiXCR on the reads and lists one entry per CDR3 protein. The sample lists around 150,000 distinct CDR3 sequences; less than 45% were seen once. The sample consisted of sorted CD4+, CD8+, or CD8+CD57+ T cells (not recorded which) from PBMCs. These receptors were taken from a human donor in good health, serving as a control. The CDR3 runs from the conserved cysteine through the conserved F or W. Fields, in order: CDR3 protein, V gene, J gene.

CASSYSRRQGTDTQYF	TRBV6-5	TRBJ2-3
CASSPPAAGTVDTEAFF	TRBV18	TRBJ1-1
CGARSLMNQPQHF	TRBV20-1	TRBJ1-5
CASSLAYQQGSYGYTF	TRBV5-5	TRBJ1-2
CASRKQGGKNTEAFF	TRBV6-1	TRBJ1-1
CASKLAGGTSTDTQYF	TRBV12-3/TRBV12-4	TRBJ2-3
CSAPLREGAPQYF	TRBV20-1	TRBJ2-5
CASSLGITGSTGELFF	TRBV11-2	TRBJ2-2
CSGGTGEGSEAFF	TRBV29-1	TRBJ1-1
CASSPETGRMYNEQFF	TRBV7-9	TRBJ2-1
CASSLGDTSLTGELFF	TRBV3-1	TRBJ2-2
CASSPLGGRGYNEQFF	TRBV18	TRBJ2-1
CASSFPDGGYTF	TRBV7-9	TRBJ1-2
CSVENLVLGGGYTF	TRBV29-1	TRBJ1-2
CASILTSARTDTQYF	TRBV11-1	TRBJ2-3
CASGSGTVNTEAFF	TRBV12-5	TRBJ1-1
CASSLGLGGQNTEAFF	TRBV11-1	TRBJ1-1
CASSSLTGGAFF	TRBV5-6	TRBJ1-1
CASTQKWDSPLHF	TRBV6-1	TRBJ1-6
CASSPLRTGGDSPLHF	TRBV6-1	TRBJ1-6
CSASRRFQETQYF	TRBV20-1	TRBJ2-5
CASSSSRQGPTGELFF	TRBV28	TRBJ2-2
CASSSGTVYEQYF	TRBV28	TRBJ2-7
CASSGTSGSGSYNEQFF	TRBV10-1	TRBJ2-1
CAISEAGADTYYGYTF	TRBV10-3	TRBJ1-2
CASSQDGSRKGETQYF	TRBV4-2	TRBJ2-5
CASSRRGQDEQYF	TRBV28	TRBJ2-7
CASSYFSGGGRNEQYF	TRBV5-1	TRBJ2-7
CATSRVVGDGELFF	TRBV15	TRBJ2-2
CASSVEGARAQPQHF	TRBV2	TRBJ1-5
CARAGEQFF	TRBV3-1	TRBJ2-1
CASSLGRRTEAFF	TRBV12-3/TRBV12-4	TRBJ1-1
CASSTTTGNYGYTF	TRBV5-4	TRBJ1-2
CASTTYGGQDYGYTF	TRBV12-3/TRBV12-4	TRBJ1-2
CATRGQIYNSPLHF	TRBV6-1	TRBJ1-6
CASSPSRTEAFF	TRBV19	TRBJ1-1
CASSPDDRAGANVLTF	TRBV2	TRBJ2-6
CAWSVSGTVYEQYF	TRBV30	TRBJ2-7
CSVSGGRSCEQYF	TRBV29-1	TRBJ2-7
CASSIGGQGYEQFF	TRBV19	TRBJ2-1
CASKNGGSTGNTIYF	TRBV5-4	TRBJ1-3
CASSQERILTGELFF	TRBV3-1	TRBJ2-2
CAISEPGGQPQHF	TRBV10-3	TRBJ1-5
CSAGLGSGAYNEQFF	TRBV20-1	TRBJ2-1
CSARDDRGRRNEQFF	TRBV20-1	TRBJ2-1
CASSHGVTAAYGYTF	TRBV6-5	TRBJ1-2
CASSLSPRTGGAFF	TRBV5-5	TRBJ1-1